The 26 T cell receptor beta chains given below trace back to one sample, sequenced in a study of shared clonotypes between healthy human individuals. Sequencing was performed with immunoSEQ multiplex PCR; in TCRdb, only in-frame clones are kept and a portion is missing. In the table there are hundreds of thousands of clones, about three quarters of which are singletons. Sequenced sample: memory CD4+ T cells sorted from blood. Specified subset: CD45RA-negative fraction. Source of these receptors: a woman in her 30s in good health.

This chain joins TRBV5-6 and TRBJ2-7; D ambiguous. The V gene's germline CDR1 is SGHDT and CDR2 YYEEEE. This CDR3 spans 13 amino acids. Trimming took off 1 base at V and 3 bases at J, with 8 bases between the two ends. CDR3 residues: CASSLLDRYEQYF. The CDR3 DNA reads TGTGCCAGCAGCTTGTTGGACCGCTACGAGCAGTACTTC. Variable domain in full (rest from reference TRBV5-6 and TRBJ2-7): DAGVTQSPTHLIKTRGQQVTLRCSPKSGHDTVSWYQQALGQGPQFIFQYYEEEERQRGNFPDRFSGHQFPNYSSELNVNALLLGDSALYLCASSLLDRYEQYFGPGTRLTVT.

V usage is TRBV28 and J usage is TRBJ2-7, with TRBD1 matching over 12 bases. Germline CDR1 and CDR2: MDHEN and SYDVKM. V was clipped by 8 bases and J by 7 bases; unmatched bases: 9. This CDR3 spans 14 amino acids. The CDR3 DNA is TGTGCCAGCTTAGCGGGACAGGGGGCACGGGAGCAGTACTTC. This gives the protein CASLAGQGAREQYF.

The chain combines TRBV15 with TRBJ1-5; no firm D call. CDR1 is LNHNV, CDR2 YYDKDF, per germline (reference sequence). Trimming stripped 1 base from V and 0 bases from J, with 7 bases between. The CDR3 is 15 residues long. In DNA form, the CDR3 reads TGTGCCACCAGCAGAGCAGGTATTAGCAATCAGCCCCAGCATTTT. Protein: CATSRAGISNQPQHF.

This chain joins TRBV4-1 and TRBJ2-5; 9 nucleotides line up with TRBD2. The CDR3 runs 16 residues. Unmatched junction bases numbered 6, after V lost 3 bases and J lost 1 base. Looked up from germline, CDR1 is MGHRA and CDR2 is YSYEKL. The CDR3 coding sequence is TGCGCCAGCAGCCACCTTAGCGGGAGTCCCCAAGAGACCCAGTACTTC. Residues: CASSHLSGSPQETQYF.

V and J are TRBV6-5 and TRBJ2-1; possibly TRBD2 for D (5 bases). Germline values: CDR1 MNHEY, CDR2 SVGAGI. Trimming stripped 6 bases from V and 3 bases from J, with 15 bases between. The CDR3 spans 15 residues. The CDR3 DNA reads TGTGCCAGCAGCCCCGGCGAGGGCTTCTACAATGAGCAGTTCTTC. Its protein is CASSPGEGFYNEQFF.

The chain uses TRBV4-1 and TRBJ2-2; 7 nucleotides agree with TRBD1. The CDR3 is 17 residues long. V dropped 5 bases and J dropped 0; count of bases not matched to a gene: 9. The V gene's germline CDR1 is MGHRA and CDR2 YSYEKL. The CDR3 bases are TGCGCCAGCAGCAAAGGACAGGCCTCCGCGAACACCGGGGAGCTGTTTTTT. Residues: CASSKGQASANTGELFF.

This chain connects TRBV27 to TRBJ2-2, with 15 bases identical to TRBD2. Looked up from germline, CDR1 is MNHEY and CDR2 is SMNVEV (reference sequence). The CDR3 length is 17 residues. Unmatched junction bases numbered 6, after V lost 5 bases and J lost 5 bases. The CDR3 here is CASSRTSGRAQTGELFF. The CDR3 nucleotides read TGTGCCAGCAGTCGGACTAGCGGGAGGGCCCAGACCGGGGAGCTGTTTTTT.

The chain recombines TRBV7-2 with TRBJ1-3; D is perhaps TRBD1 (5 bases). This CDR3 is built from 15 residues. V dropped 5 bases and J dropped 3 bases, with 14 bases sitting between them. CDR1 SGHTA and CDR2 FQGNSA come from the germline V gene. CDR3: CASSPQGVSGNTIYF. The CDR3 region has the DNA TGTGCCAGCAGCCCTCAGGGTGTAAGTGGAAACACCATATATTTT.

The V and J genes are TRBV19 and TRBJ2-7; the match to TRBD2 covers 7 bases. Trimming cost V 5 bases and J 0 bases; bases outside gene matches: 4. CDR3 size: 14 residues. CDR1 and CDR2 (germline): LNHDA, SQIVND (reference sequence). CDR3 in DNA: TGTGCCAGTAGTCGGGGCGGGAGCTCCTACGAGCAGTACTTC. It yields the protein CASSRGGSSYEQYF.

The J gene is TRBJ1-1, the V gene TRBV14; 9 nucleotides agree with TRBD1. CDR1 and CDR2 (germline): SGHDN, FVKESK. There are 15 residues in the CDR3. V shed 3 bases and J 4 bases; nucleotides not matched to a gene: 6. Written as DNA, the CDR3 is TGTGCCAGCAGCCAGGATACAGGGGGCGGCACTGAAGCTTTCTTT. It codes for CASSQDTGGGTEAFF.

J is TRBJ1-1 and V is TRBV30, with D hard to call. Germline V gene sequence: CDR1 GTSNPN, CDR2 SVGIG (reference sequence). V lost 1 base to trimming and J lost 6 bases, with 12 bases between them. The CDR3 spans 13 residues. Here the CDR3 DNA reads TGTGCCTGGAGTGATTTCAGTTCCTCTGAAGCTTTCTTT. As protein: CAWSDFSSSEAFF.

V and J are TRBV5-1 and TRBJ2-3, with D perhaps matching TRBD2 (6 bases). Trimming took off 5 bases at V and 6 bases at J, with 19 bases between the two ends. Germline V gives CDR1 SGHRS, CDR2 YFSETQ. This CDR3 comprises 15 residues. The CDR3 nucleotides read TGCGCCAGCAGTGACAGCGGAGGGTTCATGGATACGCAGTATTTT. This gives the protein CASSDSGGFMDTQYF. Using reference TRBV5-1 and TRBJ2-3 for the parts outside the CDR3, the full variable domain is KAGVTQTPRYLIKTRGQQVTLSCSPISGHRSVSWYQQTPGQGLQFLFEYFSETQRNKGNFPGRFSGRQFSNSRSEMNVSTLELGDSALYLCASSDSGGFMDTQYFGPGTRLTVL.

This clone was picked up a small number of times. This chain links TRBV5-8 with TRBJ2-5, with TRBD1 as a possible D gene (5 bases). Germline CDR1 is SGHTS and CDR2 is YDEGEE. The CDR3 has 14 residues. V gave up 4 bases and J gave up 5 bases, with 15 bases separating them. The CDR3 sequence is CASSVGQGQETQYF. Written as DNA, the CDR3 is TGTGCCAGCAGCGTTGGGCAGGGTCAGGAGACCCAGTACTTC.

The V gene is TRBV19, the J gene TRBJ2-7; 7 positions agree with TRBD2. V was clipped by 8 bases and J by 2 bases; unmatched bases: 12. The germline V gene encodes CDR1 LNHDA and CDR2 SQIVND (reference sequence). There are 15 residues in the CDR3. CDR3 amino acids: CASRSLGREPYEQYF. DNA of the CDR3: TGTGCCAGTCGATCCCTGGGGCGGGAGCCCTACGAGCAGTACTTC.

The gene calls are TRBV7-6 and TRBJ1-1; no firm D call. The CDR3 is 13 amino acids. Trimming took 2 bases from V and 1 from J, leaving 5 bases between them. Germline V gives CDR1 SGHVS, CDR2 FNYEAQ. CDR3 DNA sequence: TGTGCCAGCAGCTTACAAAAGAACACTGAAGCTTTCTTT. It codes for CASSLQKNTEAFF.

V is TRBV11-3 and J is TRBJ2-2, with TRBD1 as a possible D gene (5 bases). Germline V gives CDR1 SGHNT, CDR2 YENEEA. V lost 10 bases and J lost 1, with 10 bases in between. The CDR3 is 13 amino acids. In nucleotides, the CDR3 is TGTGCCACCGGTACAGGGAACACCGGGGAGCTGTTTTTT. Its protein product is CATGTGNTGELFF.

The chain carries TRBV6-1 and TRBJ1-1; the match to TRBD1 covers 7 bases. V lost 4 bases and J lost 3; bases outside the gene matches: 8. CDR3 length: 15 amino acids. From germline, CDR1 is MNHNS and CDR2 SASEGT. The CDR3 spells CASSVPRGTDTEAFF. CDR3 DNA sequence: TGTGCCAGCAGTGTCCCCAGGGGGACGGACACTGAAGCTTTCTTT.

The chain uses TRBV28 and TRBJ1-3; D may be TRBD1 (6 bases). The germline V gene encodes CDR1 MDHEN and CDR2 SYDVKM. This CDR3 contains 15 residues. Trimming removed 2 bases from V and 2 bases from J, with 10 bases in between. CDR3 DNA sequence: TGTGCCAGCAGTTTACAGGGGTTCACTGGAAACACCATATATTTT. Protein product: CASSLQGFTGNTIYF.

The chain combines TRBV5-4 with TRBJ1-1, with a tentative D call TRBD1 (5 bases). Germline loops: CDR1 SGHNT, CDR2 YYREEE (reference sequence). V was clipped by 4 bases and J by 8 bases, with 12 bases between them. The CDR3 extends over 12 amino acids. The CDR3 is CASSGIGAEAFF. CDR3 coding DNA: TGTGCCAGCAGCGGGATAGGGGCAGAAGCTTTCTTT.

The chain uses TRBV10-3 and TRBJ1-6, with D uncertain. The CDR3 has 13 amino acids. CDR1 ENHRY and CDR2 SYGVKD come from the germline V gene. V was shortened by 4 bases and J by 7 bases, with 8 bases between the two germline ends. CDR3 residues: CAISGYDNSPLHF. The CDR3 nucleotides read TGTGCCATCAGTGGATACGACAATTCACCCCTCCACTTT.

In this sample, this clone turned up many times. At the DNA level, this CDR3 is encoded by other sequences in the same sample as well. The chain carries TRBV6-1 and TRBJ2-3, with 7 bases that match TRBD1. V dropped 4 bases and J dropped 0; count of bases not matched to a gene: 4. The germline gives CDR1 MNHNS, CDR2 SASEGT. This CDR3 comprises 15 residues. The chain's CDR3 is CASSGGTESTDTQYF. CDR3 nucleotides: TGTGCCAGCAGTGGTGGGACAGAGAGCACAGATACGCAGTATTTT.

The table lists this clone with a count of one. The J gene is TRBJ2-7, the V gene TRBV28; D call uncertain. Germline V lookup: CDR1 MDHEN, CDR2 SYDVKM. Trimming took off 4 bases at V and 2 bases at J, with 12 bases between the two ends. There are 14 residues in the CDR3. The CDR3 loop reads CASSSLAPPYEQYF. Written as DNA, the CDR3 is TGTGCCAGCAGTTCTCTGGCTCCCCCCTACGAGCAGTACTTC.

The J gene is TRBJ2-3, the V gene TRBV7-8; D possibly corresponds to TRBD1 (6 bases). Germline V gives CDR1 SGHVS, CDR2 FQNEAQ. The CDR3 consists of 14 residues. V gave up 5 bases and J gave up 6 bases, with 15 bases separating them. The CDR3 spells CASSLGGSGDTQYF. The CDR3 DNA is TGTGCCAGCAGCCTAGGGGGTTCGGGGGATACGCAGTATTTT.

In this sample, this clone turned up many times. J is TRBJ2-1 and V is TRBV4-1; tentative D call: TRBD2 (6 bases). Germline-derived CDR1 and CDR2 are MGHRA and YSYEKL. This CDR3 region has 16 residues. V lost 1 base, J lost 2 bases, and 12 bases lay in between. In DNA, the CDR3 is TGCGCCAGCAGCCAAGTTCGACTAGTCGCCTACAATGAGCAGTTCTTC. It codes for CASSQVRLVAYNEQFF.

This clone has only one observation. CDR3: CASSQGLTDTQYF. CDR3 in DNA: TGCGCCAGCAGCCAGGGGCTCACAGATACGCAGTATTTT. The genes are TRBV4-1 and TRBJ2-3; tentatively, D is TRBD1 (5 bases). This CDR3 is built from 13 residues. The V gene lost 3 bases and the J gene lost 2 bases, with 6 bases spanning the gap. Germline CDR1 is MGHRA and CDR2 is YSYEKL.

The chain recombines TRBV13 with TRBJ1-3; 7 bases are shared with TRBD1. Germline V lookup: CDR1 PRHDT, CDR2 FYEKMQ (reference sequence). The CDR3 length is 15 residues. Trimming cost V 5 bases and J 0 bases; bases outside gene matches: 4. For the CDR3, the DNA is TGTGCCAGCAGCCGGGGACAGAGCTCTGGAAACACCATATATTTT. Protein: CASSRGQSSGNTIYF.